One and the same sample provided the 30 T cell receptor beta chains below, sequenced in a study of blood T cell repertoires in COVID-19. Sequencing used immunoSEQ multiplex PCR; TCRdb keeps in-frame clones, though not all of them. The repertoire holds 200,000 or so clones, with approximately 88% as singletons. The sample comprised peripheral blood. These TCRs come from a man in his fifties or sixties who had recovered from COVID-19.

This clone is a singleton in its sample. This chain links TRBV5-1 with TRBJ2-7; 7 bases fit TRBD1. Germline V CDR1 and CDR2: SGHRS, YFSETQ. Trimming removed 1 base from V and 2 bases from J; junction bases left unmatched: 0. This CDR3 region has 13 residues. The CDR3 region is CASSLTGAYEQYF. The CDR3 DNA reads TGCGCCAGCAGCTTGACAGGGGCCTACGAGCAGTACTTC.

The rearrangement links TRBV11-2 to TRBJ1-1; D is undetermined. Germline V CDR1 and CDR2: SGHAT, FQNNGV. This CDR3 is 13 amino acids long. Trimming removed 5 bases at V and 0 bases at J, with 7 bases between. CDR3 coding DNA: TGTGCCAGCAGCCCGACATTGAACACTGAAGCTTTCTTT. Translating it yields CASSPTLNTEAFF.

The chain is built from TRBV3-1 (or the pseudogene TRBV3-2) and TRBJ2-7; 7 positions agree with TRBD1. CDR3 size: 14 residues. The trim removed 4 bases at V and 3 bases at J, leaving 6 bases unmatched. In germline, CDR1 is LGHDT, CDR2 YNNKEL (reference sequence). The CDR3 region has the DNA TGTGCCAGCAGCCGAGGACAGGATCTCTACGAGCAGTACTTC. Translation: CASSRGQDLYEQYF.

This clone was counted a few times. V gene TRBV2 combines with J gene TRBJ1-1; D perhaps matches TRBD1 (5 bases). Trimming pared 7 bases from V and 1 base from J, leaving 13 bases between. The CDR3 extends over 14 amino acids. From germline, CDR1 is SNHLY and CDR2 FYNNEI. The CDR3 sequence: CASTQQVRNTEAFF. DNA for the CDR3: TGTGCCAGCACGCAACAGGTTAGGAACACTGAAGCTTTCTTT.

The V and J genes are TRBV18 and TRBJ2-5; 7 bases match TRBD1. V gave up 5 bases and J gave up 5 bases; unmatched junction bases: 5. Looked up from germline, CDR1 is KGHSH and CDR2 is LQKENI. The CDR3 sequence is 13 residues long. CDR3 DNA sequence: TGTGCCAGCTCAGACAGGGTCCCCGAGACCCAGTACTTC. Amino acids: CASSDRVPETQYF.

The rearrangement uses TRBV4-2 and TRBJ2-5; D is unresolved. The CDR3 has 15 amino acids. Per the germline V gene, CDR1 is LGHNA and CDR2 is YNFKEQ. V lost 1 base to trimming and J lost 3 bases, with 12 bases between them. CDR3 in DNA: TGTGCCAGCAGCCAAGTGTGGGCTCAAAAAGAGACCCAGTACTTC. Its translation: CASSQVWAQKETQYF.

This chain joins TRBV9 and TRBJ1-4, with 9 positions matching TRBD1. V gave up 2 bases and J gave up 7 bases; unmatched junction bases: 3. The CDR3 is 14 amino acids. The germline V gene has CDR1 SGDLS and CDR2 YYNGEE. CDR3 amino acids: CASSVTGGGEKLFF. CDR3 nucleotide sequence: TGTGCCAGCAGCGTCACAGGGGGCGGTGAAAAACTGTTTTTT.

This chain joins TRBV4-1 and TRBJ2-3, with 7 bases that match TRBD1. J gave up 4 bases and V 4 bases, and 2 bases lay outside the gene matches. Per germline, CDR1 MGHRA and CDR2 YSYEKL. The CDR3 loop spans 13 amino acids. CDR3 nucleotide sequence: TGCGCCAGCAGCCGACAGGGCTCAGATACGCAGTATTTT. Its protein product is CASSRQGSDTQYF.

The V and J genes are TRBV3-1 (or the pseudogene TRBV3-2) and TRBJ2-3, with D uncertain. This CDR3 comprises 13 residues. The V end was cut by 3 bases, the J end by 0 bases, with 4 bases between. The germline V gene encodes CDR1 LGHDT and CDR2 YNNKEL (reference sequence). Written as DNA, the CDR3 is TGTGCCAGCAGCCACCCTAGCACAGATACGCAGTATTTT. This sequence encodes CASSHPSTDTQYF.

This chain joins TRBV12-5 and TRBJ2-7, with a possible D match to TRBD1 (6 bases). Looked up from germline, CDR1 is LGHNT and CDR2 is FRNRAP. Trimming cost V 6 bases and J 5 bases, with 29 bases left between them. The CDR3 is 18 residues long. The chain's CDR3 is CASGRNLPVGQGCHEQYF. Written as DNA, the CDR3 is TGTGCTAGTGGCCGTAACCTACCTGTAGGTCAGGGGTGCCACGAGCAGTACTTC.

V is TRBV7-2 and J is TRBJ2-1, with 10 bases matching TRBD1. Per the germline V gene, CDR1 is SGHTA and CDR2 is FQGNSA. This CDR3 is built from 16 residues. J gave up 7 bases and V 5 bases, and 11 bases lay outside the gene matches. CDR3 loop: CASSPSGTGAENEQFF. In DNA form, the CDR3 reads TGTGCCAGCAGCCCATCCGGGACAGGGGCGGAAAATGAGCAGTTCTTC.

V and J are TRBV5-1 and TRBJ2-5, with TRBD2 matching over 12 bases. Germline assignment: CDR1 SGHRS and CDR2 YFSETQ. This CDR3 is 16 amino acids long. V lost 0 bases, J lost 2 bases, and 2 bases stayed unmatched. This CDR3 is CASSLVGTSGQETQYF. The CDR3 DNA is TGCGCCAGCAGCTTGGTAGGGACTAGCGGGCAAGAGACCCAGTACTTC.

This chain connects TRBV12-3 or TRBV12-4 to TRBJ2-7; D is unresolved. The length of the CDR3 is 13 residues. Trimming took off 6 bases at V and 3 bases at J, with 12 bases between the two ends. The CDR3 coding sequence is TGTGCCAGCAGCTTTCAACAGCTCTACGAGCAGTACTTC. Amino acid sequence: CASSFQQLYEQYF.

V and J are TRBV9 and TRBJ2-4, with 11 bases that match TRBD2. From germline, CDR1 is SGDLS and CDR2 YYNGEE. The length of the CDR3 is 15 residues. Losses at the gene ends were 2 bases for V and 4 bases for J; bases not matched to a gene: 2. The CDR3 spells CASSVGTSGKNIQYF. CDR3 nucleotide sequence: TGTGCCAGCAGCGTGGGGACTAGCGGAAAAAACATTCAGTACTTC.

The rearrangement joins TRBV28 to TRBJ1-5, with TRBD1 matching 9 bases. CDR3 length: 14 residues. Unmatched junction bases numbered 8, after V lost 8 bases and J lost 6 bases. Germline V gives CDR1 MDHEN, CDR2 SYDVKM. Written as DNA, the CDR3 is TGTGCCAGCGTCTGGGACAGGGCTCGTCAGCCCCAGCATTTT. Residues: CASVWDRARQPQHF.

V and J are TRBV7-9 and TRBJ2-7, with no clear D. This CDR3 region has 11 residues. Trimming took 4 bases from V and 7 from J, leaving 8 bases between them. From germline, CDR1 is SEHNR and CDR2 FQNEAQ (reference sequence). The CDR3 DNA follows: TGTGCCAGCAGCTCATCCAGGGAGCAGTACTTC. Its translation: CASSSSREQYF.

This clone was observed once. The chain recombines TRBV19 with TRBJ1-3, with unresolved D. The CDR3 runs 16 residues. Germline values: CDR1 LNHDA, CDR2 SQIVND (reference sequence). Deletions cut 3 bases from V and 2 bases from J, with 14 bases between. CDR3 nucleotides: TGTGCCAGTAGTATGTACGGGGTCGGCACTGGAAACACCATATATTTT. This sequence encodes CASSMYGVGTGNTIYF.

The chain recombines TRBV27 with TRBJ2-1, with 8 positions matching TRBD2. The V segment lost 6 bases and the J segment 4 bases; nucleotides outside the gene matches: 8. Germline-derived CDR1 and CDR2 are MNHEY and SMNVEV (reference sequence). This CDR3 is 15 amino acids long. CDR3 sequence reads: CASRRGGFIYNEQFF. CDR3 coding DNA: TGTGCCAGCAGACGCGGGGGGTTCATTTACAATGAGCAGTTCTTC.

The chain employs TRBV3-1 (or the pseudogene TRBV3-2) and TRBJ1-6; D might be TRBD1 (6 bases). The CDR3 runs to 15 residues. The germline V and J ends were trimmed by 6 bases and 4 bases, with 13 bases remaining between them. Germline-derived CDR1 and CDR2 are LGHDT and YNNKEL (reference sequence). The CDR3 nucleotides are TGTGCCAGCAGTGTGAACAGGGTGTATAATTCACCCCTCCACTTT. It specifies CASSVNRVYNSPLHF.

This sequence joins TRBV15 and TRBJ1-2; no clear D gene. Germline CDR1 and CDR2: LNHNV and YYDKDF (reference sequence). V dropped 1 base and J dropped 4 bases, with 10 bases sitting between them. The CDR3 consists of 14 residues. CDR3 nucleotide sequence: TGTGCCACCAGCAGAGTCTCACGGTCCTATGGCTACACCTTC. Its protein is CATSRVSRSYGYTF.

J is TRBJ1-2 and V is TRBV19; 11 positions agree with TRBD1. The V gene end was trimmed by 7 bases and the J gene end by 0 bases; junction bases not matched to a gene: 4. This CDR3 has 15 amino acids. Germline V CDR1 and CDR2: LNHDA, SQIVND (reference sequence). CDR3 coding DNA: TGTGCCAGTACTGGACAGGGGGCTACTAACTATGGCTACACCTTC. Protein sequence: CASTGQGATNYGYTF. The full variable domain, with the rest looked up from reference TRBV19 and TRBJ1-2, is DGGITQSPKYLFRKEGQNVTLSCEQNLNHDAMYWYRQDPGQGLRLIYYSQIVNDFQKGDIAEGYSVSREKKESFPLTVTSAQKNPTAFYLCASTGQGATNYGYTFGSGTRLTVV.

This chain joins TRBV19 and TRBJ1-2, with 7 bases fitting TRBD1. V lost 6 bases and J lost 2; bases outside the gene matches: 6. Looked up from germline, CDR1 is LNHDA and CDR2 is SQIVND (reference sequence). The CDR3 runs 14 residues. CDR3 sequence: CASSRDSLNYGYTF. The DNA of the CDR3 is TGTGCCAGTAGCCGGGACAGTCTGAACTATGGCTACACCTTC.

V gene TRBV3-1 (or the pseudogene TRBV3-2) combines with J gene TRBJ2-3; 16 nucleotides match TRBD2. This CDR3 comprises 17 residues. CDR1 is LGHDT and CDR2 is YNNKEL in the germline V gene (reference sequence). V lost 1 base and J lost 4; bases outside the gene matches: 2. CDR3 DNA: TGTGCCAGCAGCCAAGGAGGGACTAGCGGGGGGGCAGATACGCAGTATTTT. Its protein is CASSQGGTSGGADTQYF.

This clone was picked up a small number of times. Here the CDR3 DNA reads TGTGCCAGCAGTCCGTCCGGGACAGGGCCCTACGAGCAGTACTTC. Its protein is CASSPSGTGPYEQYF. The genes are TRBV28 and TRBJ2-7; 9 bases line up with TRBD1. CDR3 length: 15 amino acids. Germline CDR1 MDHEN, CDR2 SYDVKM. V trimming: 5 bases; J trimming: 2 bases; junction bases outside the gene matches: 7.

The CDR3 is CASGQGRSNQPQHF. For the CDR3, the DNA is TGTGCCAGCGGACAGGGTCGAAGCAATCAGCCCCAGCATTTT. This chain joins TRBV27 and TRBJ1-5, with 8 bases fitting TRBD1. Trimming took 8 bases from V and 1 from J; bases not matched to a gene: 4. Per the germline V gene, CDR1 is MNHEY and CDR2 is SMNVEV (reference sequence). CDR3 length: 14 residues.

Here the CDR3 reads CASSLDQVNYGYTF. In DNA, the CDR3 is TGCGCCAGCAGCTTGGACCAGGTGAACTATGGCTACACCTTC. V gene TRBV5-1 combines with J gene TRBJ1-2; no clear D. Trimming shortened V by 0 bases and J by 2 bases, and 8 bases separated the two germline ends. The germline V gene has CDR1 SGHRS and CDR2 YFSETQ. This CDR3 is 14 amino acids long.

The CDR3 nucleotides are TGTGCCAGCAGCTTAGATGGTGGGGCCGGGGGGGAGCTGTTTTTT. Translated: CASSLDGGAGGELFF. The rearrangement joins TRBV11-3 to TRBJ2-2; D is perhaps TRBD1 (5 bases). Germline V gene lookup returns CDR1 SGHNT and CDR2 YENEEA. V was cut by 0 bases and J by 8 bases, with 13 bases left in between. The CDR3 sequence is 15 residues long.

The rearrangement links TRBV7-2 to TRBJ1-4, with 9 bases fitting TRBD1. With 1 base clipped from V and 11 bases from J, the junction kept 2 bases outside the gene matches. Germline CDR1 is SGHTA and CDR2 is FQGNSA. This CDR3 contains 13 residues. This CDR3 reads CASSLGGQGKLFF. CDR3 DNA sequence: TGTGCCAGCAGCTTAGGTGGACAGGGGAAACTGTTTTTT. The full variable domain, completed using reference TRBV7-2 and TRBJ1-4, is GAGVSQSPSNKVTEKGKDVELRCDPISGHTALYWYRQSLGQGLEFLIYFQGNSAPDKSGLPSDRFSAERTGGSVSTLTIQRTQQEDSAVYLCASSLGGQGKLFFGSGTQLSVL.

The rearrangement uses TRBV19 and TRBJ2-1; 12 bases align to TRBD1. The junction had 7 bases not matched to a gene; V was cut back by 3 bases and J by 7 bases. The CDR3 is 16 amino acids. Per the germline V gene, CDR1 is LNHDA and CDR2 is SQIVND (reference sequence). CDR3 coding DNA: TGTGCCAGTAGTATGCCGGGACAGGGGGCAGGGAATGAGCAGTTCTTC. Amino acids: CASSMPGQGAGNEQFF. The full variable domain, its missing parts supplied by reference TRBV19 and TRBJ2-1, is DGGITQSPKYLFRKEGQNVTLSCEQNLNHDAMYWYRQDPGQGLRLIYYSQIVNDFQKGDIAEGYSVSREKKESFPLTVTSAQKNPTAFYLCASSMPGQGAGNEQFFGPGTRLTVL.

This rearrangement joins TRBV18 to TRBJ1-6; 7 nucleotides align to TRBD1. Germline V gene lookup returns CDR1 KGHSH and CDR2 LQKENI. CDR3 length: 15 residues. J was trimmed by 7 bases and V by 5 bases; bases with no gene match: 8. The CDR3 region is CASSDRDSINSPLHF. Here the CDR3 DNA reads TGTGCCAGCTCAGACCGGGACAGCATCAATTCACCCCTCCACTTT.